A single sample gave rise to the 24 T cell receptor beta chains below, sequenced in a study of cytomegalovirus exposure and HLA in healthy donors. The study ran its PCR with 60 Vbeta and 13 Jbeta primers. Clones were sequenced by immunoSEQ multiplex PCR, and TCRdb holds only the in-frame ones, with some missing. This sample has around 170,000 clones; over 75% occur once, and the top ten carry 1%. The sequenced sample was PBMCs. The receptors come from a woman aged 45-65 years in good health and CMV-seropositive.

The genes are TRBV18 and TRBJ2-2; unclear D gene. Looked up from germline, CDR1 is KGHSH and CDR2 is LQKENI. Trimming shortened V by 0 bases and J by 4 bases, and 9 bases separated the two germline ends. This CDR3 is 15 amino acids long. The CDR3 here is CASSPPTAVTGELFF. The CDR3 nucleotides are TGTGCCAGCTCACCACCCACGGCGGTCACCGGGGAGCTGTTTTTT.

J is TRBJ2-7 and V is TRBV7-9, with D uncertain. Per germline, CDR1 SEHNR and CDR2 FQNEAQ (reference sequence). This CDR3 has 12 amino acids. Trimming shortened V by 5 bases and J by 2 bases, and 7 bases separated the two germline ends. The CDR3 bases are TGTGCCAGCAGCCCCAAAACCTACGAGCAGTACTTC. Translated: CASSPKTYEQYF.

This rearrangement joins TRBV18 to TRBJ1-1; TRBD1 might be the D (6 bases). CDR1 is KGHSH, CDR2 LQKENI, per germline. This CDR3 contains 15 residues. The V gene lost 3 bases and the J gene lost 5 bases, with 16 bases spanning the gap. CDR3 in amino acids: CASSPGGGQSTEAFF. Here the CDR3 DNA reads TGTGCCAGCTCACCGGGAGGGGGGCAAAGTACTGAAGCTTTCTTT.

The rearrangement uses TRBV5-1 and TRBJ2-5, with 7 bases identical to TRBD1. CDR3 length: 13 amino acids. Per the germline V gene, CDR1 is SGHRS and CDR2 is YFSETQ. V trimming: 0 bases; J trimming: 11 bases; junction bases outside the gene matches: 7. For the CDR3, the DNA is TGCGCCAGCAGCTTGGGGGGACAGCAGGAGCAGTACTTC. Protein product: CASSLGGQQEQYF.

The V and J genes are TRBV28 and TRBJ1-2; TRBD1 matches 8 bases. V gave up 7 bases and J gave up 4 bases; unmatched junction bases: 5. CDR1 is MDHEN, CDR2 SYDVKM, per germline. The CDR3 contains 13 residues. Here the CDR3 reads CASTPGGGYGYTF. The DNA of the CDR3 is TGTGCCAGCACCCCAGGGGGCGGCTATGGCTACACCTTC.

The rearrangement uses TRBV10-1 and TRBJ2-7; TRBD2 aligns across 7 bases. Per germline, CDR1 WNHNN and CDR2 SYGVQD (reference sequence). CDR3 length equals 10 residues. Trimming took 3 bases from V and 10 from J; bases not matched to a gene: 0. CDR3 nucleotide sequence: TGCGCCAGCAGTGAAGCGGGACAGTACTTC. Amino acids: CASSEAGQYF.

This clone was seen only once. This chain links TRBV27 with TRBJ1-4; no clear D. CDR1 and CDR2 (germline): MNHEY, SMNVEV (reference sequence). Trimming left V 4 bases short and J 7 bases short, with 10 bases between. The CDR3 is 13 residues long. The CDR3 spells CASSSYLLEKLFF. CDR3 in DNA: TGTGCCAGCAGTTCCTACCTACTTGAAAAACTGTTTTTT.

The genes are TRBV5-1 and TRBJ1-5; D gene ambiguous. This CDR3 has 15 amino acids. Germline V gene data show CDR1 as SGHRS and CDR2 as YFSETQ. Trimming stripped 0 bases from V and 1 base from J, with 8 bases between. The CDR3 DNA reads TGCGCCAGCAGCTTGGGGCAGAACAGCAATCAGCCCCAGCATTTT. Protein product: CASSLGQNSNQPQHF.

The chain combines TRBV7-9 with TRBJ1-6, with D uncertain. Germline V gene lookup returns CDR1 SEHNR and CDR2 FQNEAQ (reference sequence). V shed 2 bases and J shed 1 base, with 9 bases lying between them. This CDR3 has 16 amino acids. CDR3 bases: TGTGCCAGCAGCTTAAGGCCGGGGTCCTATAATTCACCCCTCCACTTT. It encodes CASSLRPGSYNSPLHF.

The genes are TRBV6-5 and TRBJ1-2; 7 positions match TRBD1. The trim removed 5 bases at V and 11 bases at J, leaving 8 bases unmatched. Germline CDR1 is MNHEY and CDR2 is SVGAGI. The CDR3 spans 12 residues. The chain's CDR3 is CASSLRQGRYTF. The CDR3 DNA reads TGTGCCAGCAGTCTTCGACAGGGACGGTACACCTTC.

Here the CDR3 reads CASSLDNVQPQHF. CDR3 coding DNA: TGTGCCAGCAGCTTAGATAATGTGCAGCCCCAGCATTTT. The chain couples TRBV11-2 to TRBJ1-5; D ambiguous. The CDR3 totals 13 residues. V shed 0 bases and J shed 7 bases, with 7 bases lying between them. Germline CDR1 reads SGHAT; CDR2 reads FQNNGV.

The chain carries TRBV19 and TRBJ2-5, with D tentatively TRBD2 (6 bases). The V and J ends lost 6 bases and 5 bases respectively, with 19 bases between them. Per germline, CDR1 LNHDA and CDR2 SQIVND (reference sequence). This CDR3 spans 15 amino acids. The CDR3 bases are TGTGCCAGTAGCTCAGGCGGGGCCCTGGGGGAGACCCAGTACTTC. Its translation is CASSSGGALGETQYF.

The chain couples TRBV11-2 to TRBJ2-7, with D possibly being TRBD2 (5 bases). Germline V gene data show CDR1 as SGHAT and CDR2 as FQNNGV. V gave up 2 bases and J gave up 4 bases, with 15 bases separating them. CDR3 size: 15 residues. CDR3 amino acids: CASSLLRTEAYEQYF. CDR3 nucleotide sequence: TGTGCCAGCAGCTTATTGCGGACTGAAGCTTACGAGCAGTACTTC.

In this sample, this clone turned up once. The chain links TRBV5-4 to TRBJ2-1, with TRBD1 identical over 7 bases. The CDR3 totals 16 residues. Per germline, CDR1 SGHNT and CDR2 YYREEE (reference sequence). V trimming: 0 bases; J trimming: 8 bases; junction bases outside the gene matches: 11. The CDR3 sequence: CASSLGVQGNYYEQFF. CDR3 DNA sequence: TGTGCCAGCAGCTTGGGAGTACAGGGGAATTATTATGAGCAGTTCTTC.

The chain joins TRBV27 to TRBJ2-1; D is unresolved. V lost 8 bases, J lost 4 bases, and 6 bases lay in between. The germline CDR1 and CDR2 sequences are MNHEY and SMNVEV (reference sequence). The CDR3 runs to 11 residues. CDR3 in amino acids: CASRTYNEQFF. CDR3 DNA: TGTGCCAGCCGAACTTACAATGAGCAGTTCTTC.

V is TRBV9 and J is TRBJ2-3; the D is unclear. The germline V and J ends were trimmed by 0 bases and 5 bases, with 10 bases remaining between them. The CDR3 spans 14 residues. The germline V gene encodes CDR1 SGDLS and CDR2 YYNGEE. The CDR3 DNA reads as TGTGCCAGCAGCGTAGGAGACTTAGGAGATACGCAGTATTTT. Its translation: CASSVGDLGDTQYF.

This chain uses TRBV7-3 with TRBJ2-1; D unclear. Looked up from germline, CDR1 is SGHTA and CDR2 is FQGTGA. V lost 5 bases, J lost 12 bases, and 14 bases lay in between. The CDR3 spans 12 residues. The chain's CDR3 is CASSDGRFSQFF. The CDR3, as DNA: TGTGCCAGCAGCGATGGCCGCTTTTCGCAGTTCTTC.

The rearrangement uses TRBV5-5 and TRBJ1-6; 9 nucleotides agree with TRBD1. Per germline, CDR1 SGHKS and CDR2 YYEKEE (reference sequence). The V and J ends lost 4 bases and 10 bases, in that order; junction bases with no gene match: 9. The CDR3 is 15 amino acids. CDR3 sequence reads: CASSPRDRENSPLHF. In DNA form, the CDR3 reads TGTGCCAGCAGCCCTCGGGACAGGGAGAACTCACCCCTCCACTTT.

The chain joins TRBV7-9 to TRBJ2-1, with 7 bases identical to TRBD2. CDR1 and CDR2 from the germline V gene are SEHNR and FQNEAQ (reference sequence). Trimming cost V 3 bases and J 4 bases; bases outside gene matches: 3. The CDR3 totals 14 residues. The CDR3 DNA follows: TGTGCCAGCAGCTTCGAGGGAGGGTACAATGAGCAGTTCTTC. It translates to CASSFEGGYNEQFF.

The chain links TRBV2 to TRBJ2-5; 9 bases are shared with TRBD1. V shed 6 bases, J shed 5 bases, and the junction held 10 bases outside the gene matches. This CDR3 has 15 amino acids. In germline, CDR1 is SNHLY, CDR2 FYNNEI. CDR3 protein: CASSSGTGKEETQYF. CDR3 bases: TGTGCCAGCAGCTCCGGGACAGGGAAGGAGGAGACCCAGTACTTC.

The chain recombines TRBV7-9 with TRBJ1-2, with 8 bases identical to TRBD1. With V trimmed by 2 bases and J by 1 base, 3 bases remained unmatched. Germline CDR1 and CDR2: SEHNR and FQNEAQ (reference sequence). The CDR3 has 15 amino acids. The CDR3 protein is CASSLQDRDNYGYTF. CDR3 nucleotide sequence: TGTGCCAGCAGCTTACAGGACAGGGATAACTATGGCTACACCTTC.

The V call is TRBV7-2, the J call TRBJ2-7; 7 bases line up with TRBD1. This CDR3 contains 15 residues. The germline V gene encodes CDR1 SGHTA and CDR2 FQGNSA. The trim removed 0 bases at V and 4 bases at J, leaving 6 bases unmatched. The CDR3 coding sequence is TGTGCCAGCAGCTTAGCAGAGGGGGCGCAGTACGAGCAGTACTTC. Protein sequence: CASSLAEGAQYEQYF. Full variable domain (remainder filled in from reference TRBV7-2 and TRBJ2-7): GAGVSQSPSNKVTEKGKDVELRCDPISGHTALYWYRQSLGQGLEFLIYFQGNSAPDKSGLPSDRFSAERTGGSVSTLTIQRTQQEDSAVYLCASSLAEGAQYEQYFGPGTRLTVT.

CDR3 sequence reads: CASSATPSYEQYF. The DNA of the CDR3 is TGTGCCAGCAGCGCGACACCTTCCTACGAGCAGTACTTC. The chain has TRBV7-2 and TRBJ2-7; the D is unclear. V lost 5 bases and J 1 base, leaving 9 bases between the germline ends. The germline V gene encodes CDR1 SGHTA and CDR2 FQGNSA. The CDR3 loop spans 13 amino acids.

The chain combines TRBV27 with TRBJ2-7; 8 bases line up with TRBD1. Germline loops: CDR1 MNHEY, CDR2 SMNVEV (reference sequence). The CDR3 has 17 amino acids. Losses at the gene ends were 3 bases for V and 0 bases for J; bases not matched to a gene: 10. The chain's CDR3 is CASSFARTGSISYEQYF. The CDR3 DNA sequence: TGTGCCAGCAGTTTCGCAAGGACAGGGTCCATCTCCTACGAGCAGTACTTC.